The 17 T cell receptor beta chains in this list originate from one sample, sequenced in a study of T-cell memory formation after mild COVID-19. One entry per CDR3 protein results from TCRdb running MiXCR on the 5' RACE reads. The repertoire includes 580,000 or so distinct CDR3 sequences, roughly 17% of them detected once, and about 8.6% sits in the top ten. Sequences were obtained from PBMCs or a T cell subset sorted from them (not recorded which). The receptors were sampled from an adult woman who had mild COVID-19 (a few samples of this study predate the infection). Cell type and time point are not known.

The table lists this clonotype with a few counts. This chain links TRBV5-1 with TRBJ2-2; 10 bases fit TRBD2. With 1 base clipped from V and 2 bases from J, the junction kept 2 bases outside the gene matches. CDR1 SGHRS and CDR2 YFSETQ come from the germline V gene. The CDR3 has 16 amino acids. CDR3 residues: CASSLTSGKNTGELFF. The CDR3 coding sequence is TGCGCCAGCAGCTTGACTAGCGGGAAAAACACCGGGGAGCTGTTTTTT.

The V gene is TRBV4-1, the J gene TRBJ2-7; 7 bases line up with TRBD2. The CDR3 consists of 16 residues. J gave up 2 bases and V 4 bases, and 11 bases lay outside the gene matches. CDR1 and CDR2 from the germline V gene are MGHRA and YSYEKL. The CDR3 nucleotides are TGCGCCAGCAGCCTACTATGGGGAGGGAGCACCTACGAGCAGTACTTC. Translated, it gives CASSLLWGGSTYEQYF.

The rearrangement joins TRBV7-9 to TRBJ2-1, with 9 bases identical to TRBD1. The CDR3 is 17 amino acids. Germline lookup yields CDR1 SEHNR and CDR2 FQNEAQ (reference sequence). Unmatched junction bases numbered 15, after V lost 4 bases and J lost 8 bases. CDR3 sequence (DNA): TGTGCCAGCAGCTCTACAATACAGGGGGCTCCTACAGATGAGCAGTTCTTC. Translated, it gives CASSSTIQGAPTDEQFF.

Many counts were recorded for this clonotype. The V call is TRBV18, the J call TRBJ2-7, with 9 nucleotides matching TRBD1. Germline CDR1 reads KGHSH; CDR2 reads LQKENI. The CDR3 runs 15 residues. The V gene end was trimmed by 3 bases and the J gene end by 6 bases; junction bases not matched to a gene: 9. The CDR3 nucleotides read TGTGCCAGCTCACCTAATGCCGGGACAGGGATCGAGCAGTACTTC. Encoded protein: CASSPNAGTGIEQYF. Looking up the rest from reference TRBV18 and TRBJ2-7 gives the full variable domain: NAGVMQNPRHLVRRRGQEARLRCSPMKGHSHVYWYRQLPEEGLKFMVYLQKENIIDESGMPKERFSAEFPKEGPSILRIQQVVRGDSAAYFCASSPNAGTGIEQYFGPGTRLTVT.

This clonotype was detected a few times. The V gene is TRBV2, the J gene TRBJ2-1; TRBD2 aligns across 7 bases. CDR3 size: 17 residues. Losses at the gene ends were 3 bases for V and 3 bases for J; bases not matched to a gene: 11. Looked up from germline, CDR1 is SNHLY and CDR2 is FYNNEI. The CDR3 loop is CASSDYLVGRYYNEQFF. In nucleotides, the CDR3 is TGTGCCAGCAGTGATTACCTGGTCGGGAGGTACTACAATGAGCAGTTCTTC.

This clonotype was detected a few times. The chain is built from TRBV20-1 and TRBJ2-7; 8 nucleotides align to TRBD1. Trimming cost V 7 bases and J 5 bases; bases outside gene matches: 13. The CDR3 runs to 14 residues. Per the germline V gene, CDR1 is DFQATT and CDR2 is SNEGSKA (reference sequence). The CDR3 spells CSGASYQDRDEQYF. CDR3 sequence (DNA): TGCAGTGGGGCATCTTACCAGGACAGGGACGAGCAGTACTTC.

This clonotype was detected a few times. The CDR3 bases are TGTGCCAGCAGCGCACAGGATTCAGACGAGCAGTACTTC. The encoded protein is CASSAQDSDEQYF. The gene calls are TRBV9 and TRBJ2-7, with D possibly matching TRBD1 (5 bases). Germline V gene data show CDR1 as SGDLS and CDR2 as YYNGEE. V was clipped by 3 bases and J by 5 bases, with 12 bases between them. The CDR3 extends over 13 amino acids.

This chain joins TRBV12-3 or TRBV12-4 and TRBJ2-7; perhaps D is TRBD1 or TRBD2 (5 bases each). The CDR3 extends over 17 amino acids. Trimming left V 3 bases short and J 2 bases short, with 20 bases between. CDR3 protein: CASSFSFWDDQTYEQYF. The DNA of the CDR3 is TGTGCCAGCAGTTTTAGTTTTTGGGACGACCAAACCTACGAGCAGTACTTC.

This CDR3 is CASRDRVPYNEQFF. CDR3 DNA sequence: TGTGCCAGCAGGGACAGGGTTCCCTACAATGAGCAGTTCTTC. This rearrangement joins TRBV6-5 to TRBJ2-1, with 8 bases aligning to TRBD1. The CDR3 covers 14 residues. V shed 6 bases, J shed 2 bases, and the junction held 3 bases outside the gene matches. CDR1 and CDR2 from the germline V gene are MNHEY and SVGAGI.

This chain joins TRBV14 and TRBJ1-2; D gene uncertain. Germline V gene data show CDR1 as SGHDN and CDR2 as FVKESK. The V gene lost 0 bases and the J gene lost 10 bases, with 15 bases spanning the gap. The CDR3 covers 14 residues. In DNA form, the CDR3 reads TGTGCCAGCAGCCAAGATCCGGGAGGTCTTGACTACACCTTC. It codes for CASSQDPGGLDYTF.

This chain connects TRBV5-1 to TRBJ1-1; no clear D. The CDR3 extends over 16 amino acids. Per germline, CDR1 SGHRS and CDR2 YFSETQ. V lost 0 bases, J lost 1 base, and 13 bases lay in between. The CDR3 is CASSLANHRANTEAFF. DNA for the CDR3: TGCGCCAGCAGCTTGGCCAATCACCGCGCGAACACTGAAGCTTTCTTT.

This clonotype was counted a few times. The CDR3 protein is CASSYPTGNYYNEQFF. Written as DNA, the CDR3 is TGTGCCAGCAGTTACCCGACAGGGAATTACTACAATGAGCAGTTCTTC. This chain connects TRBV6-2 or TRBV6-3 to TRBJ2-1; 7 bases line up with TRBD1. Germline CDR1 MNHEY, CDR2 SVGEGT. The CDR3 extends over 16 amino acids. The junction had 7 bases not matched to a gene; V was cut back by 2 bases and J by 3 bases.

This chain uses TRBV9 with TRBJ1-4; 8 nucleotides match TRBD1. V lost 2 bases, J lost 1 base, and 13 bases stayed unmatched. CDR3 size: 19 residues. Germline CDR1 SGDLS, CDR2 YYNGEE. The CDR3 nucleotides are TGTGCCAGCAGCGTTCGACCGATACAGGGGGTAGGAACTAATGAAAAACTGTTTTTT. It encodes CASSVRPIQGVGTNEKLFF.

The rearrangement links TRBV27 to TRBJ1-1, with 8 bases aligning to TRBD1. Unmatched junction bases numbered 15, after V lost 5 bases and J lost 4 bases. The germline V gene has CDR1 MNHEY and CDR2 SMNVEV (reference sequence). This CDR3 spans 17 amino acids. CDR3 nucleotide sequence: TGTGCCAGCAGTCTCGGACAGGGTAGAAGTGATGGCACTGAAGCTTTCTTT. Translating it yields CASSLGQGRSDGTEAFF.

This clonotype was seen a few times. The V and J genes are TRBV4-2 and TRBJ1-2, with 9 bases lining up with TRBD1. Germline V gene lookup returns CDR1 LGHNA and CDR2 YNFKEQ. The J segment lost 8 bases and the V segment lost 0 bases, leaving 4 bases of the junction unmatched. The CDR3 has 14 residues. This CDR3 is CASSQDSGQGGYTF. The CDR3 DNA sequence: TGTGCCAGCAGCCAAGATTCCGGACAGGGGGGCTACACCTTC.

Many counts were recorded for this clonotype. This chain connects TRBV13 to TRBJ2-7; D possibly corresponds to TRBD1 (5 bases). V lost 5 bases and J lost 0, with 11 bases in between. Germline CDR1 and CDR2: PRHDT and FYEKMQ (reference sequence). The CDR3 has 14 amino acids. The CDR3 is CASSPRAASYEQYF. The CDR3 coding sequence is TGTGCCAGCAGCCCCAGGGCAGCCTCCTACGAGCAGTACTTC.

The V call is TRBV9, the J call TRBJ1-5; D possibly corresponds to TRBD1 (5 bases). The germline gives CDR1 SGDLS, CDR2 YYNGEE. The CDR3 is 15 amino acids. Deletions cut 0 bases from V and 2 bases from J, with 9 bases between. The CDR3 loop is CASSVGGVGNQPQHF. The CDR3 bases are TGTGCCAGCAGCGTAGGGGGGGTGGGCAATCAGCCCCAGCATTTT. Variable domain in full (rest from reference TRBV9 and TRBJ1-5): DSGVTQTPKHLITATGQRVTLRCSPRSGDLSVYWYQQSLDQGLQFLIQYYNGEERAKGNILERFSAQQFPDLHSELNLSSLELGDSALYFCASSVGGVGNQPQHFGDGTRLSIL.